There are a few counts of the clone carrying this TCR beta chain. TCRdb independently ran MiXCR on the RT-PCR reads; one entry per CDR3 protein. The sample contains 650,000 to 800,000 distinct CDR3 sequences, 13% to 15% of which appear only once. The CDR3 runs 12 residues. Trimming took 10 bases from V and 0 from J; bases not matched to a gene: 2. Germline V gene sequence: CDR1 ENHRY, CDR2 SYGVKD. This chain uses TRBV10-3 with TRBJ1-1; 7 bases are a match to TRBD1. The sequence came from a female donor in good health, serving as a healthy control. The source material was memory CD4+ T cells from blood. The CDR3 region is CATQGMNTEAFF. In nucleotides, the CDR3 is TGTGCCACACAGGGGATGAACACTGAAGCTTTCTTT.